This passage covers 4 T cell receptor beta chains from one sample sequenced in a study of T cell repertoires in cytomegalovirus infection. TCRdb passed the reads through MiXCR, listing each CDR3 protein once. The sample records about 920,000 distinct CDR3 sequences, approximately 32% being singletons. Antigen specificity for these receptors is unknown. The source material was cultured CD8+ T cells from PBMCs, sampled from culture after CMV antigen stimulation. The receptor set was obtained from a human donor in good health (CMV status not recorded). Some clones in this sample may be carry-over from other donors' samples.

Only a few counts were recorded for this clonotype. This chain uses TRBV19 with TRBJ2-1; D not certain. There are 14 residues in the CDR3. V shed 1 base and J shed 7 bases, with 11 bases lying between them. Germline CDR1 LNHDA, CDR2 SQIVND (reference sequence). CDR3 residues: CASSIGWQINEQFF. The CDR3 DNA reads as TGTGCCAGTAGTATAGGGTGGCAGATAAATGAGCAGTTCTTC.

The J gene is TRBJ2-1, the V gene TRBV7-6; 10 nucleotides match TRBD1. Germline V CDR1 and CDR2: SGHVS, FNYEAQ. The CDR3 runs 13 residues. After removal of 11 bases from V and 9 bases from J, the junction contained 10 bases not matched to a gene. CDR3 loop: CAGTGVMTGEQFF. The CDR3 nucleotides are TGTGCCGGGACAGGGGTGATGACGGGTGAGCAGTTCTTC.

In this sample, this clonotype turned up many times. J is TRBJ2-5 and V is TRBV6-1; 9 nucleotides match TRBD1. Trimming cost V 6 bases and J 4 bases; bases outside gene matches: 9. Germline lookup yields CDR1 MNHNS and CDR2 SASEGT. The CDR3 spans 15 residues. This chain's CDR3 is CASRAGTGTGETQYF. The CDR3 DNA follows: TGTGCCAGCAGAGCCGGGACAGGGACGGGAGAGACCCAGTACTTC.

Written as DNA, the CDR3 is TGTGCCAGCGGGAGTGGTCTAGCGGGAGCCTACGAGCAGTACGTC. It is translated as CASGSGLAGAYEQYV. This chain joins TRBV6-6 and TRBJ2-7; 10 positions match TRBD2. CDR3 size: 15 residues. The trim removed 8 bases at V and 2 bases at J, leaving 9 bases unmatched. Germline CDR1 MNHNY, CDR2 SVGAGI (reference sequence).